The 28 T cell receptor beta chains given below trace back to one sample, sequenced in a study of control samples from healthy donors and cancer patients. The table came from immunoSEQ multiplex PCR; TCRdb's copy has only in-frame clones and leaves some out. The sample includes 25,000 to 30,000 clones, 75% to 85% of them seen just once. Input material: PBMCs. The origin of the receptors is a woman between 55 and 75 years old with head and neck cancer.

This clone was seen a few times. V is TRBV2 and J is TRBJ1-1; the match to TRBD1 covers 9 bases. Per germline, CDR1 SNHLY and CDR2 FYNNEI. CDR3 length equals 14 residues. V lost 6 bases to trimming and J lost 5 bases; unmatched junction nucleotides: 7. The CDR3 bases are TGTGCCAGCAGCTCCGGGACAGGGAGGACTGAAGCTTTCTTT. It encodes CASSSGTGRTEAFF.

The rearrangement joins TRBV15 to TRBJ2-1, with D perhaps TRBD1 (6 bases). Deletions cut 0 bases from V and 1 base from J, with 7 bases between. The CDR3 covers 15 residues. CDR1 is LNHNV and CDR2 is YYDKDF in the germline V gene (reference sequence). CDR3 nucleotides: TGTGCCACCAGCAGAGATAGGGGGTCCTACAATGAGCAGTTCTTC. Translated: CATSRDRGSYNEQFF. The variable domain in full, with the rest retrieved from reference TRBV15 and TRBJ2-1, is DAMVIQNPRYQVTQFGKPVTLSCSQTLNHNVMYWYQQKSSQAPKLLFHYYDKDFNNEADTPDNFQSRRPNTSFCFLDIRSPGLGDTAMYLCATSRDRGSYNEQFFGPGTRLTVL.

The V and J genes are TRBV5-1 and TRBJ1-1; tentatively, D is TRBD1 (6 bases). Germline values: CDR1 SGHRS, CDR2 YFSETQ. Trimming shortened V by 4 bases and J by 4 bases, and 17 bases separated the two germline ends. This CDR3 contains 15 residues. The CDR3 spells CASSSRGRRVTEAFF. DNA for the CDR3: TGCGCCAGCAGCAGTCGGGGGCGTAGGGTCACTGAAGCTTTCTTT.

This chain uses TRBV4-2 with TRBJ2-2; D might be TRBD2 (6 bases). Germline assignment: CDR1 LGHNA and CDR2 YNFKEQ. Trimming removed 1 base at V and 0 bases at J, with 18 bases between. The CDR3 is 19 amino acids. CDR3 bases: TGTGCCAGCAGCCAAGGGAAGGTCGGGGACTTTGCGAACACCGGGGAGCTGTTTTTT. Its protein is CASSQGKVGDFANTGELFF.

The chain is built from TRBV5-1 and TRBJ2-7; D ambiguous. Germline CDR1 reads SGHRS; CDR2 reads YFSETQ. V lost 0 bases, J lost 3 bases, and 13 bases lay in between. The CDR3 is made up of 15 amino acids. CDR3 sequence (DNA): TGCGCCAGCAGCTTGGCCGGTGGGGTGGGCTACGAGCAGTACTTC. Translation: CASSLAGGVGYEQYF.

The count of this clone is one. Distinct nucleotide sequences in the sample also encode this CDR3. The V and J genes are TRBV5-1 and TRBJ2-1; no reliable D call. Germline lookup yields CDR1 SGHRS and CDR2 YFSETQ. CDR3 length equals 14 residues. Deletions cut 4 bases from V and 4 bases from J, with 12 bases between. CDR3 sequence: CASSPSGTYNEQFF. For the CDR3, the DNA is TGCGCCAGCAGCCCTTCGGGTACTTACAATGAGCAGTTCTTC.

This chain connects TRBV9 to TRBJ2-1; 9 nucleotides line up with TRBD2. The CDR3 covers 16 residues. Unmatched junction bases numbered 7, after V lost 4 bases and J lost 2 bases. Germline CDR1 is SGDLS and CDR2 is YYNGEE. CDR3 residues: CASSFASGVTYNEQFF. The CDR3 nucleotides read TGTGCCAGCAGCTTTGCTAGCGGGGTTACCTACAATGAGCAGTTCTTC.

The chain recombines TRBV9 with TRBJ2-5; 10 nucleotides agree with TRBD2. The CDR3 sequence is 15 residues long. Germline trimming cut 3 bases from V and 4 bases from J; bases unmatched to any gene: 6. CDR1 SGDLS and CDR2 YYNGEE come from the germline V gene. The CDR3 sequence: CASSELAGDRETQYF. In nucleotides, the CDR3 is TGTGCCAGCAGCGAGCTAGCGGGAGATAGAGAGACCCAGTACTTC. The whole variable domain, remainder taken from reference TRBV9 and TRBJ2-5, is DSGVTQTPKHLITATGQRVTLRCSPRSGDLSVYWYQQSLDQGLQFLIQYYNGEERAKGNILERFSAQQFPDLHSELNLSSLELGDSALYFCASSELAGDRETQYFGPGTRLLVL.

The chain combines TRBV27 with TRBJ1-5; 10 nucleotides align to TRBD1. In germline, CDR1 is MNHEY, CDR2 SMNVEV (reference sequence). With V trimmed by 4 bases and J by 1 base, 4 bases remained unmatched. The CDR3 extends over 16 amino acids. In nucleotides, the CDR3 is TGTGCCAGCAGTTCCTTGGACAGGGGGAGCAATCAGCCCCAGCATTTT. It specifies CASSSLDRGSNQPQHF.

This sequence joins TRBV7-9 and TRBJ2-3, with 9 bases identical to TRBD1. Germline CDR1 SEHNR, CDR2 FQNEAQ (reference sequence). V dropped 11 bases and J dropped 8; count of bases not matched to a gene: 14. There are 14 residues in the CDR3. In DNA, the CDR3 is TGTGCCGGGGGACAGGGCCCACACGGGGGTACGCAGTATTTT. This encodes CAGGQGPHGGTQYF. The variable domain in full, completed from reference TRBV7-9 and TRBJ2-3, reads DTGVSQNPRHKITKRGQNVTFRCDPISEHNRLYWYRQTLGQGPEFLTYFQNEAQLEKSRLLSDRFSAERPKGSFSTLEIQRTEQGDSAMYLCAGGQGPHGGTQYFGPGTRLTVL.

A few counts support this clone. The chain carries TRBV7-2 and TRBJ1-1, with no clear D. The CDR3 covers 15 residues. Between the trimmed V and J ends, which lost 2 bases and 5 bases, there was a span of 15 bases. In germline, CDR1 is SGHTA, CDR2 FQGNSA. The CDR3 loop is CASSLLFIGRTEAFF. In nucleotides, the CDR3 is TGTGCCAGCAGCTTATTGTTTATAGGGAGGACTGAAGCTTTCTTT.

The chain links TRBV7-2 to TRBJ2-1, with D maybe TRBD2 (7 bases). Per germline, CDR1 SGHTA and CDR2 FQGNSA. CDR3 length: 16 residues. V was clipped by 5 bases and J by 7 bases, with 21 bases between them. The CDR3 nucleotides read TGTGCCAGCAGCCTACTAGGGGGGGGGCCAGGGAATGAGCAGTTCTTC. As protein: CASSLLGGGPGNEQFF.

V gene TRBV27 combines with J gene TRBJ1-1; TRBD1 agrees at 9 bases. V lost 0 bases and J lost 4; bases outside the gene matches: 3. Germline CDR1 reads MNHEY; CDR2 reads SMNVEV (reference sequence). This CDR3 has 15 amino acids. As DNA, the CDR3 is TGTGCCAGCAGTTTATCCCGGGACAGGGCCACTGAAGCTTTCTTT. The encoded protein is CASSLSRDRATEAFF.

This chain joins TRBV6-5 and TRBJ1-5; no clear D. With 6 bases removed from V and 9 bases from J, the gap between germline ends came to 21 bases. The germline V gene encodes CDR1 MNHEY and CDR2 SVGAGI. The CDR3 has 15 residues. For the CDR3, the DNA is TGTGCCAGCAGGGACCATTGGACTCTTATAGGGCCCCAGCATTTT. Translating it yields CASRDHWTLIGPQHF.

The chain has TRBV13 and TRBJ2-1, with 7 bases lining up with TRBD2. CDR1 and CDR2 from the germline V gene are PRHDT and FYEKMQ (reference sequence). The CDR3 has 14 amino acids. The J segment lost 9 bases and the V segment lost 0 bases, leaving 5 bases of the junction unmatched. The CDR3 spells CASSLGTSISEQFF. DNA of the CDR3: TGTGCCAGCAGCTTAGGGACTAGCATTAGTGAGCAGTTCTTC.

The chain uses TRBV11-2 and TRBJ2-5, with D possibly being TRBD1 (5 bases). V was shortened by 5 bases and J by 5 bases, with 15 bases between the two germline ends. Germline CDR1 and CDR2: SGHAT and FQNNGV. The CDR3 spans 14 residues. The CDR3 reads CASSPSGHSETQYF. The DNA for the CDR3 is TGTGCCAGCAGCCCCTCAGGACACTCGGAGACCCAGTACTTC. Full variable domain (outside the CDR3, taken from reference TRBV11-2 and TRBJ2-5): EAGVAQSPRYKIIEKRQSVAFWCNPISGHATLYWYQQILGQGPKLLIQFQNNGVVDDSQLPKDRFSAERLKGVDSTLKIQPAKLEDSAVYLCASSPSGHSETQYFGPGTRLLVL.

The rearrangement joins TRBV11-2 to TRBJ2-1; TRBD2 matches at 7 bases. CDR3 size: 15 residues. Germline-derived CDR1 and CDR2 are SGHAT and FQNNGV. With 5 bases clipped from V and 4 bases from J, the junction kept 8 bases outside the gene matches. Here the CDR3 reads CASSGSGGGYNEQFF. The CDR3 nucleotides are TGTGCCAGCAGCGGATCGGGCGGGGGATACAATGAGCAGTTCTTC.

DNA of the CDR3: TGTGCCAGCAGCGCAGGTAGGGACAGGGCAAACTATGGCTACACCTTC. Translating gives CASSAGRDRANYGYTF. The chain recombines TRBV21-1 with TRBJ1-2; TRBD1 is taken as the D call from the table, unchecked against the DNA. TRBV21-1 is designated a pseudogene. CDR3 size: 16 residues.

The CDR3 DNA reads as TGTGCCAGCAGCTCATGGGCCGACACCGGGGAGCTGTTTTTT. It yields the protein CASSSWADTGELFF. The chain combines TRBV6-2 or TRBV6-3 with TRBJ2-2; D not resolved. Germline loops: CDR1 MNHEY, CDR2 SVGEGT. Trimming shortened V by 6 bases and J by 3 bases, and 11 bases separated the two germline ends. The CDR3 consists of 14 residues.

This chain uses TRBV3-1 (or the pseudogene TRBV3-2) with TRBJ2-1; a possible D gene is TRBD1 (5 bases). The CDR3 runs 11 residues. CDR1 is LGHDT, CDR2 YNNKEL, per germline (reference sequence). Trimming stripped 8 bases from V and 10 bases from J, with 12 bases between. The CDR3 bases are TGTGCCAGCGGGGCGGCCACCGAGCAGTTCTTC. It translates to CASGAATEQFF.

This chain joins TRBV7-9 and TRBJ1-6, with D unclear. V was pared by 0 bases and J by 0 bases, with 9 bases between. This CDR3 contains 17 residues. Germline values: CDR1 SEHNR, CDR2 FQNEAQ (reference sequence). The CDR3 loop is CASSLAVASSYNSPLHF. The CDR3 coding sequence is TGTGCCAGCAGCTTAGCAGTCGCCAGCTCCTATAATTCACCCCTCCACTTT. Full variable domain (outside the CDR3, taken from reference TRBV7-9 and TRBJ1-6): DTGVSQNPRHKITKRGQNVTFRCDPISEHNRLYWYRQTLGQGPEFLTYFQNEAQLEKSRLLSDRFSAERPKGSFSTLEIQRTEQGDSAMYLCASSLAVASSYNSPLHFGNGTRLTVT.

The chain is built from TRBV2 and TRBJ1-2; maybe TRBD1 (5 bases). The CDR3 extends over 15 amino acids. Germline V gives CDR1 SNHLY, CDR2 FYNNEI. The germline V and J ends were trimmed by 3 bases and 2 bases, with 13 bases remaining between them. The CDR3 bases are TGTGCCAGCAGTGACCCAGGGATGTCCAACTATGGCTACACCTTC. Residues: CASSDPGMSNYGYTF.

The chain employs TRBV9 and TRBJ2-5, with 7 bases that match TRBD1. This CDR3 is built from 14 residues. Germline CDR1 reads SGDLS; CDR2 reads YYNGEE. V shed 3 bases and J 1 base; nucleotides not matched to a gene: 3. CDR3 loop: CASSAGTVQETQYF. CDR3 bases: TGTGCCAGCAGCGCCGGGACAGTCCAAGAGACCCAGTACTTC.

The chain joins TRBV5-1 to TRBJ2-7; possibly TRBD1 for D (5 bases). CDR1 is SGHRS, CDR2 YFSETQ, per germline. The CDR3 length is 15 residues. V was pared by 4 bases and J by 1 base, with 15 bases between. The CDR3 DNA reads TGCGCCAGCAGCCCACCTAACCGACAGTCCTACGAGCAGTACTTC. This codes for CASSPPNRQSYEQYF.

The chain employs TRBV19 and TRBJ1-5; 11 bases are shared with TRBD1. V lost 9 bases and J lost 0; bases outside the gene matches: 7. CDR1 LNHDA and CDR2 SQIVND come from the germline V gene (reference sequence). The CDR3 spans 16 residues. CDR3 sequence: CASGTGGTHSNQPQHF. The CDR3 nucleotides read TGTGCCAGCGGGACAGGGGGGACCCATAGCAATCAGCCCCAGCATTTT.

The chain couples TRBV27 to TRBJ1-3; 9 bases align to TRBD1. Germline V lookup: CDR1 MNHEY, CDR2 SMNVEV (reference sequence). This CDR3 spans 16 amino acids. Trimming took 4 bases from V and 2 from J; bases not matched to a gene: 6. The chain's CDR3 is CASSSPGTGTGNTIYF. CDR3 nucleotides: TGTGCCAGCAGTTCTCCCGGGACAGGGACTGGAAACACCATATATTTT.

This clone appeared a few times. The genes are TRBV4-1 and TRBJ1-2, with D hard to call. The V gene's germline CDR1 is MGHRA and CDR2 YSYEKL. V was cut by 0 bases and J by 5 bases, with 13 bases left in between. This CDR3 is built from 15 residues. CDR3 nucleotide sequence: TGCGCCAGCAGCCAAGATGTGACGGTTTGGTATGGCTACACCTTC. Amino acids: CASSQDVTVWYGYTF.

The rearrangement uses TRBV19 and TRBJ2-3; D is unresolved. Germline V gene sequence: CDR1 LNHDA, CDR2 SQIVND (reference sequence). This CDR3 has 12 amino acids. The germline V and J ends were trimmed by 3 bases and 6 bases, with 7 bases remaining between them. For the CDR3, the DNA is TGTGCCAGTAGTATTCTAGGGGATACGCAGTATTTT. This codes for CASSILGDTQYF.